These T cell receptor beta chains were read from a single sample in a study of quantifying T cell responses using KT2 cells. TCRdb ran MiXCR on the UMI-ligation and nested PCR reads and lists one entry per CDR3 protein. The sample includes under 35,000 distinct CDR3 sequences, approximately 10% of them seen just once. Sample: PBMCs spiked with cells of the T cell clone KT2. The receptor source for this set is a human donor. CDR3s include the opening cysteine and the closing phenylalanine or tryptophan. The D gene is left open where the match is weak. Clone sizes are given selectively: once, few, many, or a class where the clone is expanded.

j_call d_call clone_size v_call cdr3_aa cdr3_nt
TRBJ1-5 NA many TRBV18 CASSRVGSSNQPQHF TGTGCCAGCTCGCGAGTGGGGTCTAGCAATCAGCCCCAGCATTTT
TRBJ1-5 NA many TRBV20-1 CSASQPRVNQPQHF TGCAGTGCTAGTCAACCTCGGGTGAATCAGCCCCAGCATTTT
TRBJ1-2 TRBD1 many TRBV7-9 CASSLAERRQGGYGYTF TGTGCCAGCAGCTTAGCCGAAAGGAGACAGGGTGGCTATGGCTACACCTTC
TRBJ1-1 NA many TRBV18 CASSPLAGATAFF TGTGCCAGCTCACCCCTGGCGGGGGCGACAGCTTTCTTT
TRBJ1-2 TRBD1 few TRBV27 CASSLVQGVGYTF TGTGCCAGCAGTTTAGTACAGGGGGTTGGCTACACCTTC
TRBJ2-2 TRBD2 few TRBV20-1 CSAMLAGGRAGELFF TGCAGTGCTATGTTAGCGGGAGGGAGGGCCGGGGAGCTGTTTTTT
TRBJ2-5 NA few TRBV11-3 CASSFTAQETQYF TGTGCCAGCAGCTTTACCGCACAAGAGACCCAGTACTTC
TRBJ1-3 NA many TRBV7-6 CASRRIGENTIYF TGTGCCAGCAGGAGGATTGGGGAAAACACCATATATTTT
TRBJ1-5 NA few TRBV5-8 CASSLEGSRQPQHF TGTGCCAGCAGCTTGGAGGGTTCGAGACAGCCCCAGCATTTT
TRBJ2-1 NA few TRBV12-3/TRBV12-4 CASSSQRLARYNEQFF TGTGCCAGCAGTTCCCAGAGGCTCGCCCGCTACAATGAGCAGTTCTTC
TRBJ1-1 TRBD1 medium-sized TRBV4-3 CASSWTGDNTEAFF TGCGCCAGCAGTTGGACAGGAGACAACACTGAAGCTTTCTTT
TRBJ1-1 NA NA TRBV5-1 CASSARVDTEAFF TGCGCCAGCAGCGCAAGGGTTGACACTGAAGCTTTCTTT
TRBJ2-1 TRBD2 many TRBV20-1 CSALNQDSGGYNEQFF TGCAGTGCTCTGAACCAGGACAGCGGGGGATACAATGAGCAGTTCTTC
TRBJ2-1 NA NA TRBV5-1 CASSLRLNYNEQFF TGCGCCAGCAGCTTGAGGTTAAACTACAATGAGCAGTTCTTC
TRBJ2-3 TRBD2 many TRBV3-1 CASSQEIFGRLAGGEDTQYF TGTGCCAGCAGCCAAGAAATCTTTGGTCGACTAGCGGGAGGGGAGGATACGCAGTATTTT
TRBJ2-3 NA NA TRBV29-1 CSVAGVVTDTQYF TGCAGCGTTGCTGGGGTGGTAACAGATACGCAGTATTTT
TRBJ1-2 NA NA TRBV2 CASPRGNYGYTF TGTGCCAGCCCACGGGGAAACTATGGCTACACCTTC
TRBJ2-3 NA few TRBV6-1 CASSKQGHTDTQYF TGTGCCAGCAGTAAACAGGGACACACAGATACGCAGTATTTT
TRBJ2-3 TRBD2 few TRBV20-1 CSARERKTGGFDTQYF TGCAGTGCTAGAGAAAGAAAGACGGGGGGGTTTGATACGCAGTATTTT
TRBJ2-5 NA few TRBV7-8 CASSFAGTLQETQYF TGTGCCAGCAGCTTTGCCGGGACACTCCAAGAGACCCAGTACTTC
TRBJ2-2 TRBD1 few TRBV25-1 CASSFITGGRDTGELFF TGTGCCAGCAGTTTTATTACAGGGGGTCGTGACACCGGGGAGCTGTTTTTT
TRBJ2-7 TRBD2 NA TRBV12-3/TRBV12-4 CASSFSGLAGMSSYEQYF TGTGCCAGCAGTTTCTCGGGACTAGCGGGGATGAGCTCCTACGAGCAGTACTTC
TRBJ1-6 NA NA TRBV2 CASVRELANNSPLHF TGTGCCAGCGTGAGGGAACTAGCAAATAATTCACCCCTCCACTTT
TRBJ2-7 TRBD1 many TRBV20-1 CSARELTGGGYEQYF TGCAGTGCTAGAGAACTCACAGGGGGAGGCTACGAGCAGTACTTC
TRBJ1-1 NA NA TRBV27 CASSLFGNSVTEAFF TGTGCCAGCAGTTTATTCGGAAACAGTGTCACTGAAGCTTTCTTT
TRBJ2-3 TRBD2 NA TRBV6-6 CASSGMGGEISTDTQYF TGTGCCAGCAGTGGGATGGGGGGGGAGATAAGCACAGATACGCAGTATTTT
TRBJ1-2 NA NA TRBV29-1 CSVVLTYGYTF TGCAGCGTTGTTCTTACCTATGGCTACACCTTC
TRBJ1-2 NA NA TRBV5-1 CASSIGDFYGYTF TGCGCCAGCTCCATAGGGGACTTCTATGGCTACACCTTC
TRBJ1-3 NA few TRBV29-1 CSARRGSGNTIYF TGCAGCGCCCGACGGGGCTCTGGAAACACCATATATTTT
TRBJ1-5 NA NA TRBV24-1 CATSDPLGDQPQHF TGTGCCACCAGTGATCCCCTTGGCGATCAGCCCCAGCATTTT
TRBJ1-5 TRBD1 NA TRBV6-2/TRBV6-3 CASRRGDRVSNQPQHF TGTGCCAGCAGGAGAGGGGACAGGGTGAGCAATCAGCCCCAGCATTTT
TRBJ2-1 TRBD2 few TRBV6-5 CASIHSGASGEQFF TGTGCCAGCATCCATAGCGGGGCCAGTGGGGAGCAGTTCTTC
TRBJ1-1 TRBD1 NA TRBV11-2 CASRSGGGQGAQAFF TGTGCCAGCCGATCTGGGGGTGGACAGGGGGCCCAAGCTTTCTTT
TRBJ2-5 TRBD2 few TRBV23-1 CASSLGPGGPEETQYF TGCGCCAGCAGCCTAGGTCCGGGAGGGCCAGAAGAGACCCAGTACTTC
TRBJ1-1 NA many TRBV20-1 CAIKIGDTEAFF TGCGCCATCAAAATTGGGGACACTGAAGCTTTCTTT
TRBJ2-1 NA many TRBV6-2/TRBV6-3 CASSYGGGAISYNEQFF TGTGCCAGCAGTTACGGGGGGGGGGCTATATCCTACAATGAGCAGTTCTTC
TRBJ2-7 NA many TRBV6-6 CASSYAGPTGQYF TGTGCCAGCAGTTACGCGGGCCCCACCGGGCAGTACTTC
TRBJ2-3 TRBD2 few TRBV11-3 CASSLYGLAGGLTDTQYF TGTGCCAGCAGCTTATATGGACTAGCGGGAGGTTTGACAGATACGCAGTATTTT
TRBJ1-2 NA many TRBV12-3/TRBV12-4 CASSPDGSLYGYTF TGTGCCAGCAGTCCGGACGGGTCACTCTATGGCTACACCTTC
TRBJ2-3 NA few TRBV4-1 CASSQERGGADTQYF TGCGCCAGCAGCCAAGAGCGGGGTGGCGCAGATACGCAGTATTTT
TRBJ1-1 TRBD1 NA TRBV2 CASCKGGGGTEAFF TGTGCCAGCTGCAAAGGGGGCGGTGGCACTGAAGCTTTCTTT
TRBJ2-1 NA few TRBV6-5 CASTRDLGYNEQFF TGTGCCAGCACCCGCGACCTGGGCTACAATGAGCAGTTCTTC
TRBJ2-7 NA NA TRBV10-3 CAIRPGPTYEQYF TGTGCCATCAGGCCGGGACCCACCTACGAGCAGTACTTC
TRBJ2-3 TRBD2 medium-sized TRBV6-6 CASSYTVAGSTDTQYF TGTGCCAGCAGTTACACAGTAGCGGGTTCTACAGATACGCAGTATTTT